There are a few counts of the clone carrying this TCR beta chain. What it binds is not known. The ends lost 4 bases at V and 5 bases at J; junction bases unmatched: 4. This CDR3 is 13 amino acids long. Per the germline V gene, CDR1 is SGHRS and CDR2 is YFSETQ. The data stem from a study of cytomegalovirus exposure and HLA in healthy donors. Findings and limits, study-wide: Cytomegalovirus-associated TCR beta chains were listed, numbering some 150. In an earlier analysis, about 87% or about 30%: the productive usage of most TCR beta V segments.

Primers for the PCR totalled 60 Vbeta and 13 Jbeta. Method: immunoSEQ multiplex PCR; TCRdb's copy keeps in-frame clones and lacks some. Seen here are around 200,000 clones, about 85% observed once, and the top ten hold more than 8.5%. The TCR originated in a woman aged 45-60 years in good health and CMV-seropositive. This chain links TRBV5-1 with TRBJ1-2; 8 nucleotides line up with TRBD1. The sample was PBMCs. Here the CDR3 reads CASSTDREYGYTF. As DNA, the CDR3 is TGCGCCAGCAGCACGGACAGGGAATATGGCTACACCTTC. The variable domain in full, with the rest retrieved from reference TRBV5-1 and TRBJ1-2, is KAGVTQTPRYLIKTRGQQVTLSCSPISGHRSVSWYQQTPGQGLQFLFEYFSETQRNKGNFPGRFSGRQFSNSRSEMNVSTLELGDSALYLCASSTDREYGYTFGSGTRLTVV.